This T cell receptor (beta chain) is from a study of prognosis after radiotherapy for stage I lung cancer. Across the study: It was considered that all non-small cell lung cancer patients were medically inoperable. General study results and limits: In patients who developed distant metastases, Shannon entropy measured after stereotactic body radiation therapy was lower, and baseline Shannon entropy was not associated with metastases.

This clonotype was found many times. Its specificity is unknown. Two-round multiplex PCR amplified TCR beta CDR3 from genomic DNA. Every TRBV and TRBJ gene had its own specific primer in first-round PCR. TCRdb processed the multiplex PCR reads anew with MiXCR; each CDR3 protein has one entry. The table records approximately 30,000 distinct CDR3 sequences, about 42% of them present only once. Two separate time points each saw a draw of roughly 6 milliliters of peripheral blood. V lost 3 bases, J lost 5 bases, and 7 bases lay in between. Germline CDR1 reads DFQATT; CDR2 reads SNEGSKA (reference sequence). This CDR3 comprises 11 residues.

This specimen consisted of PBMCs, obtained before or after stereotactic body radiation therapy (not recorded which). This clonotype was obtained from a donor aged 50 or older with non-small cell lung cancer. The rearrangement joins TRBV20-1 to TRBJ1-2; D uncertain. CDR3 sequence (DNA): TGCAGTGCTAGTCATAGTTATGGCTACACCTTC. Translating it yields CSASHSYGYTF.